The 2 T cell receptor beta chains listed next were all sequenced from one sample in a study of CD8 T cells in ankylosing spondylitis. TCRdb itself ran the 5' RACE reads through MiXCR, one entry per CDR3 protein. The sample consists of roughly 250,000 distinct CDR3 sequences, around 7.8% of them appearing once. Input material: blood, either unsorted or a sorted T cell fraction (not recorded which). These receptors all stem from a male donor with ankylosing spondylitis or in good health (not recorded which).

This clonotype was found a few times. The chain combines TRBV7-8 with TRBJ2-7; 8 nucleotides align to TRBD1. Germline V CDR1 and CDR2: SGHVS, FQNEAQ. The V and J ends lost 1 base and 0 bases, in that order; junction bases with no gene match: 8. This CDR3 is built from 17 residues. The CDR3 coding sequence is TGTGCCAGCAGCTTAGGAGGGGTCAGGGGGCTCTCCTACGAGCAGTACTTC. Amino acid sequence: CASSLGGVRGLSYEQYF.

This clonotype was seen at least ten times. This chain links TRBV29-1 with TRBJ2-6; D call uncertain. Per the germline V gene, CDR1 is SQVTM and CDR2 is ANQGSEA. The germline V and J ends were trimmed by 3 bases and 0 bases, with 6 bases remaining between them. The CDR3 runs to 14 residues. CDR3 DNA sequence: TGCAGCGTTGAGTCCTTCTCTGGGGCCAACGTCCTGACTTTC. This encodes CSVESFSGANVLTF.